The 13 T cell receptor beta chains below come from one sample, sequenced in a study of blood T cells in healthy people across ages. A second 7 to 11 cycle PCR used barcoded and J-beta primers. MiXCR, run by TCRdb on the 5' RACE reads, gives a single entry per CDR3 protein. This repertoire shows hundreds of thousands of distinct CDR3 sequences, roughly 41% found once; its top ten account for 20% to 25%. The sequenced sample was blood. These receptor sequences come from a woman aged 55 to 70 in good health.

The chain combines TRBV5-1 with TRBJ2-5; 7 bases are a match to TRBD1. This CDR3 contains 16 residues. Germline V gene lookup returns CDR1 SGHRS and CDR2 YFSETQ. Unmatched junction bases numbered 16, after V lost 7 bases and J lost 4 bases. CDR3 in amino acids: CASQSSGSPGGETQYF. CDR3 DNA sequence: TGCGCCAGCCAATCCTCGGGTTCACCAGGGGGAGAGACCCAGTACTTC. The full variable domain, its missing parts supplied by reference TRBV5-1 and TRBJ2-5, is KAGVTQTPRYLIKTRGQQVTLSCSPISGHRSVSWYQQTPGQGLQFLFEYFSETQRNKGNFPGRFSGRQFSNSRSEMNVSTLELGDSALYLCASQSSGSPGGETQYFGPGTRLLVL.

The J gene is TRBJ2-1, the V gene TRBV7-7; D is possibly TRBD2 (5 bases). The CDR3 spans 14 residues. Germline V gene data show CDR1 as SSHAT and CDR2 as FNYEAQ (reference sequence). V lost 5 bases to trimming and J lost 5 bases, with 13 bases between them. CDR3 DNA: TGTGCCAGCAGCGCCGGGGTCGGCAACAATGAGCAGTTCTTC. Protein product: CASSAGVGNNEQFF. The variable domain in full, with the rest retrieved from reference TRBV7-7 and TRBJ2-1, is GAGVSQSPRYKVTKRGQDVTLRCDPISSHATLYWYQQALGQGPEFLTYFNYEAQPDKSGLPSDRFSAERPEGSISTLTIQRTEQRDSAMYRCASSAGVGNNEQFFGPGTRLTVL.

This sequence joins TRBV28 and TRBJ2-1; 12 bases line up with TRBD2. The CDR3 has 19 residues. Trimming at V came to 3 bases and at J to 7 bases, leaving 16 bases not matched to a gene. The germline gives CDR1 MDHEN, CDR2 SYDVKM. CDR3 protein: CASSLSRQTSGSVGNEQFF. The CDR3 nucleotides read TGTGCCAGCAGTTTGAGTCGTCAGACTAGCGGGAGTGTGGGTAATGAGCAGTTCTTC.

The gene calls are TRBV12-3 or TRBV12-4 and TRBJ2-3; D uncertain. Trimming pared 8 bases from V and 1 base from J, leaving 7 bases between. The CDR3 spans 12 residues. The CDR3 DNA is TGTGCCAGCGCGGCCCGCACAGATACGCAGTATTTT. Its protein is CASAARTDTQYF.

This sequence joins TRBV29-1 and TRBJ2-3; D unresolved. The germline gives CDR1 SQVTM, CDR2 ANQGSEA. The CDR3 spans 10 residues. V was cut by 7 bases and J by 3 bases, with 5 bases left in between. The chain's CDR3 is CSADTDTQYF. CDR3 coding DNA: TGCAGCGCCGATACAGATACGCAGTATTTT.

The V call is TRBV5-1, the J call TRBJ2-1; 7 bases match TRBD2. Germline CDR1 reads SGHRS; CDR2 reads YFSETQ. There are 16 residues in the CDR3. The ends lost 4 bases at V and 6 bases at J; junction bases unmatched: 13. CDR3 region: CASSPNRGVGPNEQFF. CDR3 nucleotides: TGCGCCAGCAGCCCCAACCGGGGGGTGGGACCCAATGAGCAGTTCTTC.

This clonotype was observed a handful of times. The genes are TRBV20-1 and TRBJ1-6; TRBD1 might be the D (6 bases). The CDR3 extends over 15 amino acids. V lost 3 bases, J lost 5 bases, and 14 bases lay in between. Germline CDR1 reads DFQATT; CDR2 reads SNEGSKA (reference sequence). In DNA form, the CDR3 reads TGCAGTGCTAGGAAGGCAGGGGAAAATAATTCACCCCTCCACTTT. It codes for CSARKAGENNSPLHF.

Comments on this clonotype: A junction end diverges from the germline sequence, so it may reflect a read error. The CDR3 bases are TGTGCCAGCAGCCTAGGGAAATACACAGATAAGCAGTATTTT. Amino acids: CASSLGKYTDKQYF. This sequence joins TRBV7-3 and TRBJ2-3; D gene ambiguous. The CDR3 consists of 14 residues. The germline V gene has CDR1 SGHTA and CDR2 FQGTGA.

There are a few counts of this clonotype. The chain joins TRBV11-2 to TRBJ2-5; the D gene is possibly TRBD1 (5 bases). In germline, CDR1 is SGHAT, CDR2 FQNNGV. The CDR3 is 17 residues long. The V and J ends lost 3 bases and 3 bases respectively, with 20 bases between them. The CDR3 region is CASSLGQGLNLEETQYF. The CDR3 bases are TGTGCCAGCAGCTTGGGGCAGGGTTTGAATCTAGAAGAGACCCAGTACTTC.

The chain uses TRBV7-2 and TRBJ1-6; D is possibly TRBD1 (6 bases). CDR1 is SGHTA, CDR2 FQGNSA, per germline. The V gene lost 4 bases and the J gene lost 10 bases, with 8 bases spanning the gap. The CDR3 has 12 residues. CDR3 DNA: TGTGCCAGCAGCTGGACAGAGTCACCCCTCCACTTT. As protein: CASSWTESPLHF.

On this clonotype: Germline is not matched at one junction end, which may reflect a read error. V gene TRBV10-3 combines with J gene TRBJ2-3, with 7 bases fitting TRBD2. The CDR3 covers 16 residues. Germline values: CDR1 ENHRY, CDR2 SYGVKD. CDR3 amino acids: CAISVSSGVSTDTRYF. The CDR3 bases are TGTGCCATCAGTGTTTCCAGCGGGGTGAGCACAGATACGCGGTATTTT.

CDR3 loop: CASRDGTYEQYF. CDR3 nucleotide sequence: TGTGCCAGCAGGGATGGAACCTACGAGCAGTACTTC. The V gene is TRBV12-3 or TRBV12-4, the J gene TRBJ2-7; D call uncertain. Trimming took off 6 bases at V and 2 bases at J, with 8 bases between the two ends. This CDR3 spans 12 amino acids.

The chain links TRBV20-1 to TRBJ1-2, with 9 bases lining up with TRBD1. The V segment lost 5 bases and the J segment 4 bases; nucleotides outside the gene matches: 5. In germline, CDR1 is DFQATT, CDR2 SNEGSKA (reference sequence). The CDR3 has 13 residues. For the CDR3, the DNA is TGCAGTGCTGAAACAGGGGGCTTCTATGGCTACACCTTC. Protein product: CSAETGGFYGYTF.